The 6 T cell receptor beta chains below come from one sample, sequenced in a study of blood T cells in healthy people across ages. A second about 7 to 12 cycle PCR used barcoded and J-beta primers. TCRdb called the 5' RACE reads again in MiXCR, with one record for every CDR3 protein. The table shows approximately 850,000 distinct CDR3 sequences, with under 45% occurring only once. Sequencing input: blood. All receptors derive from a man between 60 and 70 years old in good health.

On this clonotype itself: One end of the junction is discordant with germline, which a read error may explain. The V gene is TRBV13, the J gene TRBJ2-7; D assignment may be TRBD1 or TRBD2 (5 bases each). CDR1 PRHDT and CDR2 FYEKMQ come from the germline V gene (reference sequence). The CDR3 has 19 amino acids. CDR3 sequence (DNA): TGTGCCAGCAGCTTTCAGGGTGAATCTAGACTAATTAGCTCCTGCGAGCAGTACTTC. Protein product: CASSFQGESRLISSCEQYF.

The chain joins TRBV4-3 to TRBJ2-1; the match to TRBD2 covers 8 bases. J was trimmed by 0 bases and V by 0 bases; bases with no gene match: 4. Germline CDR1 and CDR2: LGHNA and YSLEER. The CDR3 extends over 17 amino acids. CDR3 sequence reads: CASSQEPGGLSYNEQFF. The CDR3 DNA is TGCGCCAGCAGCCAAGAACCGGGGGGGCTCTCCTACAATGAGCAGTTCTTC.

At least ten counts were recorded for this clonotype. The gene calls are TRBV27 and TRBJ2-7; D ambiguous. Germline V gives CDR1 MNHEY, CDR2 SMNVEV (reference sequence). This CDR3 has 13 amino acids. Between the trimmed V and J ends, which lost 0 bases and 3 bases, there was a span of 6 bases. The CDR3 nucleotides read TGTGCCAGCAGTTTATCGTGGGACTACGAGCAGTACTTC. Amino acids: CASSLSWDYEQYF.

This chain uses TRBV12-3 or TRBV12-4 with TRBJ1-4, with 7 bases aligning to TRBD1. V dropped 6 bases and J dropped 9; count of bases not matched to a gene: 7. This CDR3 spans 13 amino acids. CDR3 amino acids: CASSPSTGQKLFF. As DNA, the CDR3 is TGTGCCAGCAGCCCATCGACAGGGCAAAAACTGTTTTTT.

V and J are TRBV20-1 and TRBJ2-7; D possibly corresponds to TRBD2 (5 bases). The germline V gene has CDR1 DFQATT and CDR2 SNEGSKA (reference sequence). V was clipped by 5 bases and J by 3 bases, with 20 bases between them. CDR3 length: 15 amino acids. CDR3 sequence (DNA): TGCAGTGCTGGGCAGGAGGCTGGGCTGCACTACGAGCAGTACTTC. Amino acid sequence: CSAGQEAGLHYEQYF.

The chain is built from TRBV10-3 and TRBJ2-1, with D possibly being TRBD2 (5 bases). Germline V CDR1 and CDR2: ENHRY, SYGVKD. The CDR3 runs 14 residues. V lost 10 bases and J lost 10, with 23 bases in between. In DNA, the CDR3 is TGTGCCACCTGGATGGGTAGCGTGGCGAAGGAGCAGTTCTTC. It encodes CATWMGSVAKEQFF.